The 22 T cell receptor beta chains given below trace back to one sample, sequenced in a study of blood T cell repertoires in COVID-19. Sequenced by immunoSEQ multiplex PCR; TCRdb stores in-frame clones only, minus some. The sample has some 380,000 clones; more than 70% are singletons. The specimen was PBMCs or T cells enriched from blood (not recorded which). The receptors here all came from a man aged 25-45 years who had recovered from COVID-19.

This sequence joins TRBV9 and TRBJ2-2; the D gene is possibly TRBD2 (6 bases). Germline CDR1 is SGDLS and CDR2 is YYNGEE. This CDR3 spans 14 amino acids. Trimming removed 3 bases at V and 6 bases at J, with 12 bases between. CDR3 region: CASSDYQRAGELFF. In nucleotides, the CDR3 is TGTGCCAGCAGCGACTACCAGCGGGCCGGGGAGCTGTTTTTT.

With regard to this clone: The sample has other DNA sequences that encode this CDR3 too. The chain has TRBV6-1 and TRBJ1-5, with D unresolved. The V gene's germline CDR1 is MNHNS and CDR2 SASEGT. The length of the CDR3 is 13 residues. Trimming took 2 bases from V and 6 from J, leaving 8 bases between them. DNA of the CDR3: TGTGCCAGCAGTGAACGTGAGCGTCAGCCCCAGCATTTT. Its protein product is CASSERERQPQHF.

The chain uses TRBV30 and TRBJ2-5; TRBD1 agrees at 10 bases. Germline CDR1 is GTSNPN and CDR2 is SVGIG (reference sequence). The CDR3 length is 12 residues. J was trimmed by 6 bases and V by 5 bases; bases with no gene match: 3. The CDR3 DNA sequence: TGTGCCTGGTTGGGACAGGGGAAGACCCAGTACTTC. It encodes CAWLGQGKTQYF. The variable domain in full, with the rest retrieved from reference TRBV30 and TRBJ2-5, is SQTIHQWPATLVQPVGSPLSLECTVEGTSNPNLYWYRQAAGRGLQLLFYSVGIGQISSEVPQNLSASRPQDRQFILSSKKLLLSDSGFYLCAWLGQGKTQYFGPGTRLLVL.

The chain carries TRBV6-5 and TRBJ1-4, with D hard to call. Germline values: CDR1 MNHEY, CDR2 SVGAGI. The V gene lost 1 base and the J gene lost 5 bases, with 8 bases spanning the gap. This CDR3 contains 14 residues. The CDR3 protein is CASSYYGVNEKLFF. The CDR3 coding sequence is TGTGCCAGCAGTTACTACGGAGTGAATGAAAAACTGTTTTTT.

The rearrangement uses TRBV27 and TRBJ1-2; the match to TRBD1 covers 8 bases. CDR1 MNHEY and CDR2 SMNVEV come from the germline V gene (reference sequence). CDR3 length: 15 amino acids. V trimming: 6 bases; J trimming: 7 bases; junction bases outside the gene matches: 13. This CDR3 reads CASSAQGVLSRGYTF. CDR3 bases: TGTGCCAGCAGCGCACAGGGGGTATTGTCCCGTGGCTACACCTTC.

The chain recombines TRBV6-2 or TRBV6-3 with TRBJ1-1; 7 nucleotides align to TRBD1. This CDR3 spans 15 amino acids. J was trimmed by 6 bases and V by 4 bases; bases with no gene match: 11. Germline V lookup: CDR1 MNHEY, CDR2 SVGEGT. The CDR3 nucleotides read TGTGCCAGCAGTTTCCCGACAGGGTTCGGATCTGAAGCTTTCTTT. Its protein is CASSFPTGFGSEAFF.

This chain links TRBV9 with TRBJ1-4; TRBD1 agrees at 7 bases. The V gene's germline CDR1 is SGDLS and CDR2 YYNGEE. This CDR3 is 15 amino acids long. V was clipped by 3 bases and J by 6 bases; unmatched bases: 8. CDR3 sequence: CASSAITGDYEKLFF. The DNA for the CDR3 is TGTGCCAGCAGCGCGATTACAGGGGATTATGAAAAACTGTTTTTT.

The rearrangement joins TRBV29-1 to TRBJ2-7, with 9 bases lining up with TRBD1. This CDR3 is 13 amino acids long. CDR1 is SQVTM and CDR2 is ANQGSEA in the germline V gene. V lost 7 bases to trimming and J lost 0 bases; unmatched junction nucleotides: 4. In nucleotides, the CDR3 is TGCAGCGCCACAGGGGGCAGCTCCTACGAGCAGTACTTC. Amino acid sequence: CSATGGSSYEQYF.

This CDR3 is CASSPRGAQETQYF. The CDR3 bases are TGTGCCAGCAGCCCGCGGGGGGCCCAAGAGACCCAGTACTTC. The rearrangement joins TRBV13 to TRBJ2-5; 8 bases line up with TRBD2. The junction had 3 bases not matched to a gene; V was cut back by 5 bases and J by 1 base. CDR3 length equals 14 residues. CDR1 and CDR2 from the germline V gene are PRHDT and FYEKMQ (reference sequence).

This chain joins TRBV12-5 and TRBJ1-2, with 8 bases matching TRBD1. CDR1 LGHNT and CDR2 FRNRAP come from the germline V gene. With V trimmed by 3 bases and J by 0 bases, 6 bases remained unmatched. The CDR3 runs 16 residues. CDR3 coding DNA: TGTGCTAGTGGTTTACAGGGGGAGCCACCTAACTATGGCTACACCTTC. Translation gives CASGLQGEPPNYGYTF.

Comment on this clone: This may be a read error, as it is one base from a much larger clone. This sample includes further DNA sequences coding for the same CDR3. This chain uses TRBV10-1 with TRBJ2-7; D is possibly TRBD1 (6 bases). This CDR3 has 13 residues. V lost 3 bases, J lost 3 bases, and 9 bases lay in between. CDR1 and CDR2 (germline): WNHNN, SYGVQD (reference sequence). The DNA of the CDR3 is TGCGCCAGCAGTGAAGGACAGAGCTACGAGCAGTACTTC. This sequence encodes CASSEGQSYEQYF.

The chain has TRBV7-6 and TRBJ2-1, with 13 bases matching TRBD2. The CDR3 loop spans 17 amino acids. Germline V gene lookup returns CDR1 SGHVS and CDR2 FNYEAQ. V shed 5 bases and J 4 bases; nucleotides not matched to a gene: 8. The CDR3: CASSRRTSGGLYNEQFF. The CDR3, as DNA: TGTGCCAGCAGCCGACGGACTAGCGGGGGTCTGTACAATGAGCAGTTCTTC.

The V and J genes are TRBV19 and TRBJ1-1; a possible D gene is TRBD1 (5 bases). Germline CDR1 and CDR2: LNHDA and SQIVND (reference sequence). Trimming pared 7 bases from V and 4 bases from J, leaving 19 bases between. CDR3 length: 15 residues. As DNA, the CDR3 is TGTGCCAGTACTACATTCTCGGCAGGGCCCACTGAAGCTTTCTTT. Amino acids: CASTTFSAGPTEAFF.

The CDR3 is CASSSAYEQYF. CDR3 bases: TGCGCCAGCAGCTCCGCCTACGAGCAGTACTTC. The J gene is TRBJ2-7, the V gene TRBV5-1; D is unclear. Between the trimmed V and J ends, which lost 3 bases and 2 bases, there was a span of 3 bases. Germline V gene data show CDR1 as SGHRS and CDR2 as YFSETQ. This CDR3 is built from 11 residues.

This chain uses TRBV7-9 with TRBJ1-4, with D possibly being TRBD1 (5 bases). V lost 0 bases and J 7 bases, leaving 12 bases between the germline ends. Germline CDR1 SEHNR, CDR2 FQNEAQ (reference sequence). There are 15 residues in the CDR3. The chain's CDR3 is CASSLAGALLEKLFF. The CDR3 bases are TGTGCCAGCAGCTTAGCAGGGGCCCTCCTTGAAAAACTGTTTTTT.

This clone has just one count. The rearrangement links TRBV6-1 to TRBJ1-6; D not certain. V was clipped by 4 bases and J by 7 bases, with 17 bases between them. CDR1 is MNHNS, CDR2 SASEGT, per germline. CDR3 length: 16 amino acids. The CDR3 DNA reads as TGTGCCAGCAGTGGGCTTTCGAGGCTGGAAAATTCACCCCTCCACTTT. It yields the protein CASSGLSRLENSPLHF.

CDR3 coding DNA: TGTGCCAGCAGTCACGGGACAGGTCGGGATCAGCCCCAGCATTTT. This codes for CASSHGTGRDQPQHF. J is TRBJ1-5 and V is TRBV5-6; 8 bases are shared with TRBD1. The V gene end was trimmed by 5 bases and the J gene end by 5 bases; junction bases not matched to a gene: 9. Germline-derived CDR1 and CDR2 are SGHDT and YYEEEE. This CDR3 is built from 15 residues.

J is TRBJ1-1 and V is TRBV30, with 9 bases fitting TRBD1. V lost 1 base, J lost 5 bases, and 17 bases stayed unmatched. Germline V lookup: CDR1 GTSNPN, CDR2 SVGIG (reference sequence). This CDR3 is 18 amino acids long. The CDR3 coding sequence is TGTGCCTGGAGTGACCCCCACCACAGGGGGCGAAGAAGGACTGAAGCTTTCTTT. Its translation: CAWSDPHHRGRRRTEAFF.

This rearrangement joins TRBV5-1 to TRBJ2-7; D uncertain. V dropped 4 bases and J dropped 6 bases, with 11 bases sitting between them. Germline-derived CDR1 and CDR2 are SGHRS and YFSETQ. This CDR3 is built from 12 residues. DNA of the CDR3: TGCGCCAGCAGCCCACAAGGCGGCGAGCAGTACTTC. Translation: CASSPQGGEQYF.

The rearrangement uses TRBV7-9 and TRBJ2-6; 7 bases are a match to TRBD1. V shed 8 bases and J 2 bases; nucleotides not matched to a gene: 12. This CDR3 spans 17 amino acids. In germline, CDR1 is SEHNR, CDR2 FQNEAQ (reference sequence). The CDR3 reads CASSSRGLTTGANVLTF. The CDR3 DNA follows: TGTGCCAGCTCCTCCAGGGGGTTGACGACTGGGGCCAACGTCCTGACTTTC.

The CDR3 sequence is CASSVDRVSYNEQFF. The DNA of the CDR3 is TGTGCCAGCAGCGTAGATCGGGTCTCCTACAATGAGCAGTTCTTC. The rearrangement links TRBV9 to TRBJ2-1; D is ambiguous. The CDR3 spans 15 residues. The V and J ends lost 0 bases and 0 bases respectively, with 7 bases between them. Germline V gene data show CDR1 as SGDLS and CDR2 as YYNGEE.

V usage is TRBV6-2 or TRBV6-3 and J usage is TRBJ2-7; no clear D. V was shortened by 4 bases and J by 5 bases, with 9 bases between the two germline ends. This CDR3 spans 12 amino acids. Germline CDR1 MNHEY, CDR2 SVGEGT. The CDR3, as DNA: TGTGCCAGCAGTTTCCCTATGGACGAGCAGTACTTC. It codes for CASSFPMDEQYF.